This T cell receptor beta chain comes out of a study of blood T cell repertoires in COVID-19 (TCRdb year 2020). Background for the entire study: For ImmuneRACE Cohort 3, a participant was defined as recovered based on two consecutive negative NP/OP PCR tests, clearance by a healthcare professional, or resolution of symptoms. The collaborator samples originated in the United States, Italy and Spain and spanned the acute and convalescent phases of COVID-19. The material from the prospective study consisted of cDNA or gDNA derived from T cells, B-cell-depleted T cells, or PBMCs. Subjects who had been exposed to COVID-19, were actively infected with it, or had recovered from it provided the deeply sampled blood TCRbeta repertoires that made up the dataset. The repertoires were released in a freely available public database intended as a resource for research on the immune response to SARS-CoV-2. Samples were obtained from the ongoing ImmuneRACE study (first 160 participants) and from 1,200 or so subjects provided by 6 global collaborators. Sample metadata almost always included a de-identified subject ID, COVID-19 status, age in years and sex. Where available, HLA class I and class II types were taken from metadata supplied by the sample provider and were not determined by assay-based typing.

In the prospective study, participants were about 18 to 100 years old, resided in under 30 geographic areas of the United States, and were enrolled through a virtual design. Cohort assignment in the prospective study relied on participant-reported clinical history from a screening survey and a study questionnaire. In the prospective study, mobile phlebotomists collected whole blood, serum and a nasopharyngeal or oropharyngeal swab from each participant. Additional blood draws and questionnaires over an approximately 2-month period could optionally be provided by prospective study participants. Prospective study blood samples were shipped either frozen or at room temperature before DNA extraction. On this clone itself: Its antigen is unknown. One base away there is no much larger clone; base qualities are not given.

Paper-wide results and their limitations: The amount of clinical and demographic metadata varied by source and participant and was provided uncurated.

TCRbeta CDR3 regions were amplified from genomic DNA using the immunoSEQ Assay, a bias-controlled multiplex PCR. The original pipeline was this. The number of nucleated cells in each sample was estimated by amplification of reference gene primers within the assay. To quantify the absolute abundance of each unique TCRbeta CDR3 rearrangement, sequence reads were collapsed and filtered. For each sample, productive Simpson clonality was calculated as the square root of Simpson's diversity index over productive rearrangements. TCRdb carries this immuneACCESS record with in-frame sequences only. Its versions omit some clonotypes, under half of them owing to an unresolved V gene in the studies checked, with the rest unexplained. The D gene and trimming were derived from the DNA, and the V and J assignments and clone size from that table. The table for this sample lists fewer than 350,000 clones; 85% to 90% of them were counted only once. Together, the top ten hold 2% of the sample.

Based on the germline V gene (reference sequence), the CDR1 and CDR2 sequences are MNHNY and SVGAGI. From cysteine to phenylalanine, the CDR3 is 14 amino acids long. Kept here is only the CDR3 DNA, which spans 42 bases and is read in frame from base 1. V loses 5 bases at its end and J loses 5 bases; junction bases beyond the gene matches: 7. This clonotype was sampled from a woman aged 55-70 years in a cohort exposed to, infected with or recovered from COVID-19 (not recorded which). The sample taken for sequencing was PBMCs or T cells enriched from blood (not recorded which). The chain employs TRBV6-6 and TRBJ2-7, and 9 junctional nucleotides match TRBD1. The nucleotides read TGTGCCAGCAGTCCCGGGACAGGGTCCCACGAGCAGTACTTC. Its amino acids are CASSPGTGSHEQYF.